Included here is one T cell receptor (beta chain) sequence, with context. The data were obtained in a study of lymphopenia after photon versus proton radiotherapy. The method was immunoSEQ multiplex PCR; TCRdb's version includes in-frame clones alone and lacks a portion of them. The table shows about 160,000 clones, with 70% to 90% occurring only once. The V end lost 4 bases, the J end lost 4 bases, and 8 bases lay between the germline ends. Germline loops: CDR1 SGHDT, CDR2 YYEEEE. This CDR3 region has 12 residues. The sequencing used peripheral blood, collected from a patient treated with photon-based radiotherapy. The rearrangement uses TRBV5-6 and TRBJ1-2; D remains unclear. The sequence was collected from a man aged 50 to 60 with gastric cancer. The CDR3 DNA sequence: TGTGCCAGCAGCCGCGCCACCTATGGCTACACCTTC. Translated, it gives CASSRATYGYTF.